A selection of T cell receptor beta chains follows, all from one sample in a study of OX40 agonist ivuxolimab in advanced cancers. Sequencing used immunoSEQ multiplex PCR; TCRdb keeps in-frame clones, though not all of them. The table shows fewer than 55,000 clones, with approximately 90% occurring only once. The specimen comprised CD4+ or CD8+ T cells sorted from blood, sampled in a trial of the OX40 agonist ivuxolimab. These receptors all come from an adult with an advanced solid tumor such as melanoma, head and neck, liver or kidney cancer. Both conserved end residues are part of each CDR3. The D gene is left open where the match is weak. A row's size may be missing; if present it is once, few, many or a size class.

V	J	D	size	DNA	CDR3
TRBV6-5	TRBJ2-2	-	-	TGTGCCAGCAGTTACGGGGCAACCGGGGAGCTGTTTTTT	CASSYGATGELFF
TRBV19	TRBJ1-2	TRBD1	-	TGTGCCAGTAGCCCGGCAGGGGGAGATGGCTACACCTTC	CASSPAGGDGYTF
TRBV6-6	TRBJ2-5	TRBD1	-	TGTGCCAGCAGTCCGACCAACAGGGGAGAAAAGACCCAGTACTTC	CASSPTNRGEKTQYF
TRBV5-8	TRBJ1-5	-	-	TGTGCCAGCAGCTTGGCCCCAAATCAGCCCCAGCATTTT	CASSLAPNQPQHF
TRBV29-1	TRBJ2-7	-	-	TGCAGCGTTCAATATCGGGACACGAGCTCCTACGAGCAGTACTTC	CSVQYRDTSSYEQYF
TRBV5-1	TRBJ2-3	-	-	TGCGCCAGCAGCTTGGAGGGGGGAAGCACAGATACGCAGTATTTT	CASSLEGGSTDTQYF
TRBV27	TRBJ1-1	-	-	TGTGCCAGCAGTCCCTTAGGGGAGACTGAAGCTTTCTTT	CASSPLGETEAFF
TRBV4-1	TRBJ2-7	-	-	TGCGCCAGCAGCCCCGACAGTGGCTACGAGCAGTACTTC	CASSPDSGYEQYF
TRBV6-1	TRBJ1-2	-	-	TGTGCCAGCGAGTCCAGGGGTATCTATGGCTACACCTTC	CASESRGIYGYTF
TRBV30	TRBJ1-2	TRBD1	-	TGTGCCTTCACGGGACAGGGGGTTTCTGGCTACACCTTC	CAFTGQGVSGYTF
TRBV7-9	TRBJ1-1	-	once	TGTGCCAGCAGCTTAGTGAGAAGCACTGAAGCTTTCTTT	CASSLVRSTEAFF
TRBV5-5	TRBJ2-1	-	-	TGTGCCAGCAGCTTGTCTTACAATGAGCAGTTCTTC	CASSLSYNEQFF
TRBV5-6	TRBJ2-3	-	-	TGTGCCAGCAGCTTGGCTACTAGCAGGGTTGCAGATACGCAGTATTTT	CASSLATSRVADTQYF
TRBV7-9	TRBJ2-7	TRBD2	-	TGTGCCAGCAGCTATACTAGCGGGGGACCCTACGAGCAGTACTTC	CASSYTSGGPYEQYF
TRBV13	TRBJ1-1	-	-	TGTGCCAGCAGCTTAGTAAGGGGCCCGAGGTTGACTGAAGCTTTCTTT	CASSLVRGPRLTEAFF
TRBV5-1	TRBJ2-5	TRBD1	-	TGCGCCAGCAGCCTAGGACAGGGGGCTGTGTCGGAGACCCAGTACTTC	CASSLGQGAVSETQYF
TRBV2	TRBJ1-3	-	-	TGTGCCAGCAGTGAAGCGGGGGGAAACACCATATATTTT	CASSEAGGNTIYF
TRBV6-5	TRBJ2-1	-	-	TGTGCCAGCAGTTTACAGGGATATTCTTACAATGAGCAGTTCTTC	CASSLQGYSYNEQFF
TRBV5-6	TRBJ2-1	TRBD1	-	TGTGCCAGCAGCTTGAGTATTGGACAGGGTGTCAACAATGAGCAGTTCTTC	CASSLSIGQGVNNEQFF
TRBV4-1	TRBJ2-2	TRBD2	-	TGCGCCAGCAGCCAAGCTAGCGGGGCAACCACCGGGGAGCTGTTTTTT	CASSQASGATTGELFF
TRBV27	TRBJ1-5	-	few	TGTGCCAGCAGCTTTGGAAGTTCGGGCAATCAGCCCCAGCATTTT	CASSFGSSGNQPQHF
TRBV15	TRBJ1-1	-	-	TGTGCCACCAGCAGAGATCATGAACCGAACACTGAAGCTTTCTTT	CATSRDHEPNTEAFF